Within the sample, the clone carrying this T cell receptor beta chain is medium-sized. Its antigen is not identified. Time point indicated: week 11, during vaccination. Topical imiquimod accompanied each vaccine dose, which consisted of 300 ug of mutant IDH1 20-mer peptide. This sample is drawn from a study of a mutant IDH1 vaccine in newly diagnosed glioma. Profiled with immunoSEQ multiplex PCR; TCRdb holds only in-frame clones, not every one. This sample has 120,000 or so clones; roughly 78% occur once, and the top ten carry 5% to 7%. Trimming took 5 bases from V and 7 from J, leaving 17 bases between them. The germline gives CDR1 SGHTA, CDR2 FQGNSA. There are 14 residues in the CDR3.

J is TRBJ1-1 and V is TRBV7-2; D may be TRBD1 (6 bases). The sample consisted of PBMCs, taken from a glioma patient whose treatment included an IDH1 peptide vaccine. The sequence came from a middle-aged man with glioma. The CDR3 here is CASSKSWGAGEAFF. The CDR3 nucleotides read TGTGCCAGCAGCAAATCTTGGGGGGCTGGTGAAGCTTTCTTT.